This T cell receptor beta chain appears in the sequencing data of a study of blood T cell repertoires in COVID-19. Study information: Samples came from the United States, Italy and Spain, spanning acute and convalescent COVID-19. Sources were T cells, B-cell-depleted T cells, or PBMCs; the material itself was cDNA or gDNA.

The V gene's germline CDR1 is SGHNT and CDR2 YYREEE (reference sequence). V was pared by 2 bases and J by 4 bases, with 9 bases between. The CDR3 loop spans 13 amino acids. Under the authors' procedure: Reference gene primer amplification yielded estimated nucleated cell counts. Profiling relied on immunoSEQ multiplex PCR, and the TCRdb table lists in-frame clones only, not all of them. V and J calls and clone size are copied from that table; D and trimming were computed from the DNA. The sample consists of about 240,000 clones, 82% of them appearing once. The sequence was obtained from a woman aged 60-75 years with active or convalescent COVID-19. Sample: peripheral blood. This chain connects TRBV5-4 to TRBJ1-1; D remains ambiguous. The CDR3 DNA reads TGTGCCAGCAGCTTCCAGACTACCACTGAAGCTTTCTTT. It is translated as CASSFQTTTEAFF.